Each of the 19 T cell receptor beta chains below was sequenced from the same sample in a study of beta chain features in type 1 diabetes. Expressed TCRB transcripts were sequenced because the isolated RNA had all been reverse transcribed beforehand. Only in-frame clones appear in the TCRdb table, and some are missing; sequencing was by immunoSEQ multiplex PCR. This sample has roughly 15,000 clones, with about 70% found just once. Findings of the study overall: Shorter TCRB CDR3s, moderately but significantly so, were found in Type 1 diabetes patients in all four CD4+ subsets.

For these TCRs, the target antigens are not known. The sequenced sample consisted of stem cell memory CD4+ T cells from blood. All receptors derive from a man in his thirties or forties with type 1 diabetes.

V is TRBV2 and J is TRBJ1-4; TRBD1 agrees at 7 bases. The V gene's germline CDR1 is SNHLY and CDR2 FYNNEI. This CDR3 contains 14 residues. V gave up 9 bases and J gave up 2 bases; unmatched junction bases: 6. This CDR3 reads CASNRGSTNEKLFF. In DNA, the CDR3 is TGTGCCAGTAACAGGGGCAGTACTAATGAAAAACTGTTTTTT. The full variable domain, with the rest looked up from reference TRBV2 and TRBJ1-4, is EPEVTQTPSHQVTQMGQEVILRCVPISNHLYFYWYRQILGQKVEFLVSFYNNEISEKSEIFDDQFSVERPDGSNFTLKIRSTKLEDSAMYFCASNRGSTNEKLFFGSGTQLSVL.

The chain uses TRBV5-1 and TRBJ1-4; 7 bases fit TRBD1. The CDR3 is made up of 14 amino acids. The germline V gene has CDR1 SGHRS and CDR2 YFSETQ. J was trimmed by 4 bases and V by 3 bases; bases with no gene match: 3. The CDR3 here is CASSWGTDNEKLFF. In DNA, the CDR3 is TGCGCCAGCAGCTGGGGGACAGATAATGAAAAACTGTTTTTT.

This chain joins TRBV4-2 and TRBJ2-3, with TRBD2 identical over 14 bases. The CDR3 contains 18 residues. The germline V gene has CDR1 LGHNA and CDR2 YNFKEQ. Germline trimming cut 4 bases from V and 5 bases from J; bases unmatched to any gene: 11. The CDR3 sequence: CASSLNPPTSGGGDTQYF. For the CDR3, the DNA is TGTGCCAGCAGCCTAAACCCGCCGACTAGCGGGGGGGGAGATACGCAGTATTTT.

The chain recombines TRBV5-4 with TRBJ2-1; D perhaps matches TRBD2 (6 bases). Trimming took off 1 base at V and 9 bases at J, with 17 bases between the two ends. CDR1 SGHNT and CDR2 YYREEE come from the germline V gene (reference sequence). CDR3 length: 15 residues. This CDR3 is CASSLSGSPGLEQFF. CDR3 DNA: TGTGCCAGCAGCTTGAGCGGGTCTCCCGGACTTGAGCAGTTCTTC.

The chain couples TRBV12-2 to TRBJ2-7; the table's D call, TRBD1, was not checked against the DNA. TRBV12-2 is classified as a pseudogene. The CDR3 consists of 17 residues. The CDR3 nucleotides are TGTGCAAGTCACGAGCCCCGTTTTTGGACAGGGCCCTACGAGCAGTACTTC. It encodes CASHEPRFWTGPYEQYF.

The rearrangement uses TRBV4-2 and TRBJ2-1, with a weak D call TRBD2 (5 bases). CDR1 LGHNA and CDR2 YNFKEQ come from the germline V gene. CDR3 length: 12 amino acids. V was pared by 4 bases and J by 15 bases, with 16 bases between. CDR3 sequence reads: CASSLDSVKVFF. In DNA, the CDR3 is TGTGCCAGCAGCCTAGATAGCGTGAAGGTGTTCTTC.

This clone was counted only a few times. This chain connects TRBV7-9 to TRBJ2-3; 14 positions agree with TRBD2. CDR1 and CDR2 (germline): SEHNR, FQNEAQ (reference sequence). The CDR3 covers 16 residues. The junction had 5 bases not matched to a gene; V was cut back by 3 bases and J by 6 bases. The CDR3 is CASSLTSGGAGDTQYF. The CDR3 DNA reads TGTGCCAGCAGCTTGACTAGCGGGGGGGCAGGGGATACGCAGTATTTT.

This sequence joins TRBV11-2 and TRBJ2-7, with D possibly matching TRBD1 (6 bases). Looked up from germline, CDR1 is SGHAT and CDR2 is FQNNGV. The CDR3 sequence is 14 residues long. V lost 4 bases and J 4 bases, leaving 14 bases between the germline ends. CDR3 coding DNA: TGTGCCAGCAGCTCCCGGGACACCCGGTACGAGCAGTACTTC. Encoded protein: CASSSRDTRYEQYF.

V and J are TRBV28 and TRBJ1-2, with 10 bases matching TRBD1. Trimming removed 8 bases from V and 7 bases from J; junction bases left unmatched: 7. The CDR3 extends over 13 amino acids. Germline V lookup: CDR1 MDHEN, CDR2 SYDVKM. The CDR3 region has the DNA TGTGCCAGCTGGGACAGGGGAAGAGGTGGCTACACCTTC. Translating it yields CASWDRGRGGYTF.

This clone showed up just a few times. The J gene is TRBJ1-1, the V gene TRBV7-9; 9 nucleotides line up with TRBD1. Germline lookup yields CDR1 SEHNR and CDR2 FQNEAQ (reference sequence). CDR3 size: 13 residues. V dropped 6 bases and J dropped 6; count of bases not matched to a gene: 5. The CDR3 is CASRKTGGSEAFF. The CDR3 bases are TGTGCCAGCAGAAAAACAGGGGGCTCTGAAGCTTTCTTT. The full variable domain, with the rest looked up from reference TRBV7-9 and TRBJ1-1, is DTGVSQNPRHKITKRGQNVTFRCDPISEHNRLYWYRQTLGQGPEFLTYFQNEAQLEKSRLLSDRFSAERPKGSFSTLEIQRTEQGDSAMYLCASRKTGGSEAFFGQGTRLTVV.

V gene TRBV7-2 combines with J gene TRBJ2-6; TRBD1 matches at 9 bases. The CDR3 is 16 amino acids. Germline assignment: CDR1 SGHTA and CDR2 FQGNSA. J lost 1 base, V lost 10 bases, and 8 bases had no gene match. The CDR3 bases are TGTGCCACCCGGGTACAGGGGGCTTCTGGGGCCAACGTCCTGACTTTC. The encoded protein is CATRVQGASGANVLTF. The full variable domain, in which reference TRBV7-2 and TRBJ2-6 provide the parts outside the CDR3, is GAGVSQSPSNKVTEKGKDVELRCDPISGHTALYWYRQSLGQGLEFLIYFQGNSAPDKSGLPSDRFSAERTGGSVSTLTIQRTQQEDSAVYLCATRVQGASGANVLTFGAGSRLTVL.

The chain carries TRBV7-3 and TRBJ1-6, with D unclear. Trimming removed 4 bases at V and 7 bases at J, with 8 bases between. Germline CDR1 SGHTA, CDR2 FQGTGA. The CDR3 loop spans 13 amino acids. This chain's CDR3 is CASSSSVNSPLHF. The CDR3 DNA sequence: TGTGCCAGCAGCTCGAGCGTCAATTCACCCCTCCACTTT.

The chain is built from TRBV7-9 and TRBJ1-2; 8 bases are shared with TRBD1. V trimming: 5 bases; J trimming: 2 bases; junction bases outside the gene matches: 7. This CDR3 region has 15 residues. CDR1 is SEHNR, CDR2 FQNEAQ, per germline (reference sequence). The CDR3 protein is CASSPRGQGNYGYTF. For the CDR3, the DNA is TGTGCCAGCAGCCCCCGAGGACAGGGCAACTATGGCTACACCTTC.

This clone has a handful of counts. In DNA, the CDR3 is TGTGCCAGCAGCCCGGTAGGGGTGTACAATGAGCAGTTCTTC. This gives the protein CASSPVGVYNEQFF. This chain links TRBV5-6 with TRBJ2-1; D may be TRBD1 (5 bases). CDR1 and CDR2 (germline): SGHDT, YYEEEE. V gave up 4 bases and J gave up 4 bases, with 12 bases separating them. This CDR3 contains 14 residues.

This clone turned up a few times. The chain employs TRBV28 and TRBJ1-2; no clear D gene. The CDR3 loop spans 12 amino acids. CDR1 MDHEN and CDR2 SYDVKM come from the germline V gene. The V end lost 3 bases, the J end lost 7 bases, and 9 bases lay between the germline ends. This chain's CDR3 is CASSFTQLGYTF. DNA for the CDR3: TGTGCCAGCAGTTTTACACAGCTTGGCTACACCTTC.

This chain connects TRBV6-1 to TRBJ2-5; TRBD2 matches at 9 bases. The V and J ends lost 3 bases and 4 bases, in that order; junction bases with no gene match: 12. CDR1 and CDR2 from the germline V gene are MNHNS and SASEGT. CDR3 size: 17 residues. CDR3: CASSDPELAGPTETQYF. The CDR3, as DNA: TGTGCCAGCAGTGACCCCGAACTAGCGGGTCCCACAGAGACCCAGTACTTC.

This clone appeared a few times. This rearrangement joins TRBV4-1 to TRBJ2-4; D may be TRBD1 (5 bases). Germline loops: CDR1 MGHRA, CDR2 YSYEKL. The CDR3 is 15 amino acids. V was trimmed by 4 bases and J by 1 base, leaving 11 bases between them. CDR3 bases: TGCGCCAGCAGCCCCCGCAGGGTGGCCAAAAACATTCAGTACTTC. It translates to CASSPRRVAKNIQYF.

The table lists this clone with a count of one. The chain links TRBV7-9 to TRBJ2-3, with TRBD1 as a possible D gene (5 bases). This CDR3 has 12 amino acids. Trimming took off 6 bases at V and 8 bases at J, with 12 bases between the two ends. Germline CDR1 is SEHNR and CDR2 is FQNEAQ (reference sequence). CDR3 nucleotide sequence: TGTGCCAGCAGACAGGCCGAAGGTACGCAGTATTTT. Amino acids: CASRQAEGTQYF.

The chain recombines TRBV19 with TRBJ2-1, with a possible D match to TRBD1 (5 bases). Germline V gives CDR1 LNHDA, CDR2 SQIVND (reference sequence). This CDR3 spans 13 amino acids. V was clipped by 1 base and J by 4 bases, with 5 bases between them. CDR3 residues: CASSIGQYNEQFF. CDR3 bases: TGTGCCAGTAGTATAGGACAGTACAATGAGCAGTTCTTC. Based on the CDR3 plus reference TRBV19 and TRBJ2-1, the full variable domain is DGGITQSPKYLFRKEGQNVTLSCEQNLNHDAMYWYRQDPGQGLRLIYYSQIVNDFQKGDIAEGYSVSREKKESFPLTVTSAQKNPTAFYLCASSIGQYNEQFFGPGTRLTVL.